One and the same sample provided the 28 T cell receptor beta chains below, sequenced in a study of OX40 agonist ivuxolimab in advanced cancers. Assay: immunoSEQ multiplex PCR; the TCRdb copy retains only in-frame clones and omits some. The table lists roughly 100,000 clones, around 85% of them singletons, with over 4.5% in the top ten. Sequenced material: CD4+ or CD8+ T cells sorted from blood, taken in a trial of the OX40 agonist ivuxolimab. These receptors came from an adult with an advanced solid tumor such as melanoma, head and neck, liver or kidney cancer.

This rearrangement joins TRBV19 to TRBJ1-5; D is uncertain. The CDR3 extends over 13 amino acids. The germline V gene encodes CDR1 LNHDA and CDR2 SQIVND (reference sequence). Trimming cost V 4 bases and J 7 bases, with 11 bases left between them. Here the CDR3 reads CASSNGQYQPQHF. The CDR3 coding sequence is TGTGCCAGTAGTAACGGGCAATACCAGCCCCAGCATTTT.

This clone was observed a few times. The rearrangement links TRBV30 to TRBJ1-1, with D possibly matching TRBD1 (5 bases). The CDR3 consists of 13 residues. Germline assignment: CDR1 GTSNPN and CDR2 SVGIG (reference sequence). V was cut by 7 bases and J by 4 bases, with 16 bases left in between. In DNA form, the CDR3 reads TGTGCCTCATCAATGGGTGGGGGCACTGAAGCTTTCTTT. Translated, it gives CASSMGGGTEAFF.

This clone showed up just a few times. This sequence joins TRBV2 and TRBJ1-5; D gene uncertain. The CDR3 extends over 14 amino acids. Trimming left V 4 bases short and J 9 bases short, with 16 bases between. CDR1 SNHLY and CDR2 FYNNEI come from the germline V gene. CDR3 nucleotides: TGTGCCAGCAGTGGTTTGGCGGACCTTTCGCCCCAGCATTTT. Encoded protein: CASSGLADLSPQHF.

J is TRBJ2-1 and V is TRBV5-3, with TRBD1 as a possible D gene (6 bases). TRBV5-3 is an ORF, and what it does is uncertain. V dropped 5 bases and J dropped 0 bases, with 21 bases sitting between them. The CDR3 sequence is 18 residues long. CDR3 protein: CARSLRGGHRSSYNEQFF. The CDR3 DNA follows: TGTGCCAGAAGTCTACGTGGGGGCCACCGAAGCTCCTACAATGAGCAGTTCTTC.

In DNA, the CDR3 is TGTGCCAGCAGTTTCTCATCAGGGGGGTTCTATGGCTACACCTTC. Its protein is CASSFSSGGFYGYTF. The chain is built from TRBV6-5 and TRBJ1-2; 7 bases are shared with TRBD1. CDR3 size: 15 residues. Germline lookup yields CDR1 MNHEY and CDR2 SVGAGI. Unmatched junction bases numbered 9, after V lost 4 bases and J lost 4 bases.

The V gene is TRBV19, the J gene TRBJ2-2, with D possibly TRBD2 on 6 matching bases. V was cut by 4 bases and J by 7 bases, with 13 bases left in between. The CDR3 covers 14 residues. Per germline, CDR1 LNHDA and CDR2 SQIVND (reference sequence). In nucleotides, the CDR3 is TGTGCCAGTAGTACCCAGGGAGGTGGCGGGGAGCTGTTTTTT. Translated: CASSTQGGGGELFF.

The V call is TRBV30, the J call TRBJ1-6; the D gene is possibly TRBD1 (6 bases). Between the trimmed V and J ends, which lost 0 bases and 6 bases, there was a span of 18 bases. CDR3 length equals 17 residues. Germline V gives CDR1 GTSNPN, CDR2 SVGIG (reference sequence). CDR3 in DNA: TGTGCCTGGAGTGTACGGCGAGGGGGGTTAAGTAATTCACCCCTCCACTTT. It yields the protein CAWSVRRGGLSNSPLHF.

This chain joins TRBV15 and TRBJ2-7, with 8 bases fitting TRBD1. Germline V gives CDR1 LNHNV, CDR2 YYDKDF (reference sequence). The V and J ends lost 1 base and 0 bases, in that order; junction bases with no gene match: 8. The CDR3 contains 17 residues. The CDR3, as DNA: TGTGCCACCAGCAGAGTTCAGGGGGCATCAAGCTCCTACGAGCAGTACTTC. It yields the protein CATSRVQGASSSYEQYF.

This clone was observed a few times. This sequence joins TRBV4-2 and TRBJ1-6; 7 bases are shared with TRBD1. Germline loops: CDR1 LGHNA, CDR2 YNFKEQ. The trim removed 1 base at V and 11 bases at J, leaving 17 bases unmatched. This CDR3 comprises 18 residues. In DNA form, the CDR3 reads TGTGCCAGCAGCCAAGTCCCGCTCCCCCGGGACAGAGTCACACCCCTCCACTTT. Its translation: CASSQVPLPRDRVTPLHF.

About this clone itself: The junction departs from germline at one end; a sequencing error may be responsible. The V call is TRBV7-3, the J call TRBJ1-1; a possible D gene is TRBD1 (5 bases). From germline, CDR1 is SGHTA and CDR2 FQGTGA. The CDR3 is made up of 13 amino acids. CDR3 DNA: TGTGCCAGCAGCGTAACAGGGAACACTGAAGCTTTCTTT. Protein: CASSVTGNTEAFF.

CDR3 sequence reads: CASSLGPTVENTEAFF. In DNA, the CDR3 is TGCGCCAGCAGCTTAGGGCCCACCGTGGAGAACACTGAAGCTTTCTTT. The V call is TRBV5-1, the J call TRBJ1-1; D ambiguous. Trimming took 2 bases from V and 1 from J, leaving 15 bases between them. Germline CDR1 SGHRS, CDR2 YFSETQ. This CDR3 spans 16 amino acids.

The chain couples TRBV5-5 to TRBJ1-2; D is possibly TRBD1 (5 bases). The ends were cut back, 0 bases at V and 0 bases at J, with 9 bases in the middle. CDR1 SGHKS and CDR2 YYEKEE come from the germline V gene (reference sequence). The CDR3 covers 15 residues. In DNA, the CDR3 is TGTGCCAGCAGCTTGGAACGGGGCACTAACTATGGCTACACCTTC. Protein: CASSLERGTNYGYTF.

CDR3 nucleotide sequence: TGTGCCAGCAGCTTCACCGCCGGGACTAGCGGGGGCCGGGGGTACTTC. Its translation is CASSFTAGTSGGRGYF. The chain carries TRBV2 and TRBJ2-7, with 14 bases fitting TRBD2. The CDR3 spans 16 residues. The germline V gene encodes CDR1 SNHLY and CDR2 FYNNEI. The V segment lost 6 bases and the J segment 12 bases; nucleotides outside the gene matches: 16.

This chain uses TRBV15 with TRBJ1-1, with D perhaps TRBD1 (6 bases). V lost 3 bases, J lost 3 bases, and 11 bases lay in between. The CDR3 consists of 14 residues. CDR1 and CDR2 (germline): LNHNV, YYDKDF (reference sequence). The CDR3 DNA sequence: TGTGCCACCAGCAGTGGAGGGGGGTACACTGAAGCTTTCTTT. Encoded protein: CATSSGGGYTEAFF.

The genes are TRBV5-1 and TRBJ1-1; D unresolved. This CDR3 comprises 15 residues. V dropped 2 bases and J dropped 2 bases, with 13 bases sitting between them. The germline CDR1 and CDR2 sequences are SGHRS and YFSETQ. The DNA of the CDR3 is TGCGCCAGCAGCTTCCAAGCCGACGAAAACACTGAAGCTTTCTTT. Translating it yields CASSFQADENTEAFF.

The rearrangement links TRBV7-6 to TRBJ2-3, with 10 nucleotides matching TRBD1. Germline V gene sequence: CDR1 SGHVS, CDR2 FNYEAQ. The CDR3 is made up of 15 amino acids. With 5 bases clipped from V and 4 bases from J, the junction kept 6 bases outside the gene matches. The CDR3 nucleotides are TGTGCCAGCAGCCGGGACAGGGGAGCGTCAGATACGCAGTATTTT. This gives the protein CASSRDRGASDTQYF.

The chain uses TRBV6-4 and TRBJ2-1, with TRBD2 identical over 7 bases. Germline V gives CDR1 MRHNA, CDR2 SNTAGT. The CDR3 is made up of 13 amino acids. Trimming took 5 bases from V and 5 from J; bases not matched to a gene: 3. The CDR3 coding sequence is TGTGCCAGCAGTAGCGGGACTAACAATGAGCAGTTCTTC. Amino acids: CASSSGTNNEQFF.

The J gene is TRBJ2-7, the V gene TRBV30, with 11 bases identical to TRBD1. The junction had 1 base not matched to a gene; V was cut back by 0 bases and J by 3 bases. Germline loops: CDR1 GTSNPN, CDR2 SVGIG (reference sequence). CDR3 length equals 14 residues. The CDR3 nucleotides are TGTGCCTGGAGTGTAGGGACAGGGGGCTACGAGCAGTACTTC. Protein: CAWSVGTGGYEQYF. Supplemented by reference TRBV30 and TRBJ2-7, the full variable domain reads SQTIHQWPATLVQPVGSPLSLECTVEGTSNPNLYWYRQAAGRGLQLLFYSVGIGQISSEVPQNLSASRPQDRQFILSSKKLLLSDSGFYLCAWSVGTGGYEQYFGPGTRLTVT.

The J gene is TRBJ1-1, the V gene TRBV6-5, with D unresolved. The CDR3 is 11 residues long. Germline V gives CDR1 MNHEY, CDR2 SVGAGI. The V gene lost 4 bases and the J gene lost 7 bases, with 7 bases spanning the gap. The CDR3 coding sequence is TGTGCCAGCAGTTCTAATTATGAAGCTTTCTTT. It translates to CASSSNYEAFF.

The V and J genes are TRBV4-3 and TRBJ2-3; the D call may be TRBD1 or TRBD2 (5 bases each). In germline, CDR1 is LGHNA, CDR2 YSLEER. CDR3 size: 15 residues. V lost 2 bases and J 0 bases, leaving 9 bases between the germline ends. DNA for the CDR3: TGCGCCAGCAGCCAACGGGACCCTAGCACAGATACGCAGTATTTT. Its protein is CASSQRDPSTDTQYF.

V and J are TRBV2 and TRBJ1-4; TRBD1 matches at 7 bases. The germline V gene encodes CDR1 SNHLY and CDR2 FYNNEI. With V trimmed by 10 bases and J by 3 bases, 5 bases remained unmatched. This CDR3 has 13 residues. CDR3 DNA: TGTGCCACAGGGGACAGACCTAATGAAAAACTGTTTTTT. Translating gives CATGDRPNEKLFF.

This chain uses TRBV20-1 with TRBJ2-5; D uncertain. Trimming cost V 4 bases and J 5 bases, with 8 bases left between them. The CDR3 contains 11 residues. Germline V lookup: CDR1 DFQATT, CDR2 SNEGSKA (reference sequence). This CDR3 is CSANSWETQYF. The CDR3 DNA follows: TGCAGTGCTAACTCGTGGGAGACCCAGTACTTC.

The V and J genes are TRBV5-1 and TRBJ2-2; TRBD2 agrees at 9 bases. This CDR3 has 15 amino acids. The V segment lost 3 bases and the J segment 3 bases; nucleotides outside the gene matches: 3. The germline CDR1 and CDR2 sequences are SGHRS and YFSETQ. CDR3 protein: CASSYRLADTGELFF. DNA of the CDR3: TGCGCCAGCAGCTATCGACTAGCGGACACCGGGGAGCTGTTTTTT.

CDR3 amino acids: CSVEGLPGQNTEAFF. CDR3 DNA: TGCAGCGTTGAAGGATTACCGGGACAGAACACTGAAGCTTTCTTT. The chain is built from TRBV29-1 and TRBJ1-1, with D possibly TRBD1 on 6 matching bases. Germline V lookup: CDR1 SQVTM, CDR2 ANQGSEA. Between the trimmed V and J ends, which lost 1 base and 1 base, there was a span of 13 bases. This CDR3 spans 15 amino acids.

The chain carries TRBV27 and TRBJ1-3, with 7 bases identical to TRBD1. The V segment lost 9 bases and the J segment 0 bases; nucleotides outside the gene matches: 5. Looked up from germline, CDR1 is MNHEY and CDR2 is SMNVEV (reference sequence). The CDR3 has 14 residues. In DNA, the CDR3 is TGTGCCAGTAGGCGGACAGGCTCTGGAAACACCATATATTTT. Translation: CASRRTGSGNTIYF.

The chain uses TRBV7-3 and TRBJ2-1, with D perhaps TRBD1 (5 bases). The CDR3 sequence is 15 residues long. Germline V gene data show CDR1 as SGHTA and CDR2 as FQGTGA. Trimming pared 4 bases from V and 4 bases from J, leaving 14 bases between. As DNA, the CDR3 is TGTGCCAGCAGCTCCGTGGGGCTGGGGTACAATGAGCAGTTCTTC. It specifies CASSSVGLGYNEQFF.

The chain joins TRBV11-2 to TRBJ2-1; no definite D call. CDR3 size: 13 residues. The germline V gene encodes CDR1 SGHAT and CDR2 FQNNGV. V was cut by 1 base and J by 2 bases, with 3 bases left in between. CDR3 nucleotides: TGTGCCAGCAGCTTAGGCACCTACAATGAGCAGTTCTTC. Amino acids: CASSLGTYNEQFF.

The chain is built from TRBV5-4 and TRBJ1-2; D not resolved. The CDR3 extends over 14 amino acids. Germline assignment: CDR1 SGHNT and CDR2 YYREEE (reference sequence). Trimming removed 5 bases at V and 3 bases at J, with 14 bases between. The CDR3 nucleotides are TGTGCCAGCAGTTTTACAGTGCCCCACTATGGCTACACCTTC. Translation gives CASSFTVPHYGYTF.